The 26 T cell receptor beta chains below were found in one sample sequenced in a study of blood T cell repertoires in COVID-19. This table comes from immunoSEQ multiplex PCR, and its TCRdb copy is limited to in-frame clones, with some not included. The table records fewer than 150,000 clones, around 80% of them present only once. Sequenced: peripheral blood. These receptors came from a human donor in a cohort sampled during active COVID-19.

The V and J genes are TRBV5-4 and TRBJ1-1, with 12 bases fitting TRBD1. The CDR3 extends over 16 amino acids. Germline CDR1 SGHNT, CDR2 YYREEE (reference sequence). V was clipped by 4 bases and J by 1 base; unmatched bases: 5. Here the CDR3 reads CASSPGTGGGNTEAFF. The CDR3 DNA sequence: TGTGCCAGCAGCCCTGGGACAGGGGGCGGGAACACTGAAGCTTTCTTT.

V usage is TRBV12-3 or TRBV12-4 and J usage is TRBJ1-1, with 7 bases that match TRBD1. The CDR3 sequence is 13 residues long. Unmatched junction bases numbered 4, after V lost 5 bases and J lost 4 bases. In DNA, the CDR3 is TGTGCCAGCAGTCCGACAGGGCCCACTGAAGCTTTCTTT. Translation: CASSPTGPTEAFF.

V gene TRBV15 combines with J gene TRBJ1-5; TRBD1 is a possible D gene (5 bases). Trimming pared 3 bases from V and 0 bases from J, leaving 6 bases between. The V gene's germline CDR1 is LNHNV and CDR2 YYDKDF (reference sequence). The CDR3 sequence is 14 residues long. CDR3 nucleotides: TGTGCCACCAGCAGCAGGGTTAGCAATCAGCCCCAGCATTTT. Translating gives CATSSRVSNQPQHF.

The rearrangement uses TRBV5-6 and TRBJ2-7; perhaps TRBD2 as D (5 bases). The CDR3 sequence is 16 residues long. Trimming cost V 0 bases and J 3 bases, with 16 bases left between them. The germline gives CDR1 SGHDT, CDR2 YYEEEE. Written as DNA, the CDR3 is TGTGCCAGCAGCTTGGTTACGGGGTTGGCTCTCTACGAGCAGTACTTC. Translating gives CASSLVTGLALYEQYF.

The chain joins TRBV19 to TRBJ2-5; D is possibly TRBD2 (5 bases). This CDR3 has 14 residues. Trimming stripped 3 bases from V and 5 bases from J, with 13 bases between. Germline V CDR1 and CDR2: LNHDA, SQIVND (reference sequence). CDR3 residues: CASSMGAVGETQYF. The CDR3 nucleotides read TGTGCCAGTAGTATGGGAGCCGTCGGGGAGACCCAGTACTTC.

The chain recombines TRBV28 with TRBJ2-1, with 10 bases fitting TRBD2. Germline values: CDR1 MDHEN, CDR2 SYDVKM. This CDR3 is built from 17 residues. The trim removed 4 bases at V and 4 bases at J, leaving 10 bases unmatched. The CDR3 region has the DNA TGTGCCAGCAGTTCGCCGATAGCGGGGGGACCTTACAATGAGCAGTTCTTC. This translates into CASSSPIAGGPYNEQFF.

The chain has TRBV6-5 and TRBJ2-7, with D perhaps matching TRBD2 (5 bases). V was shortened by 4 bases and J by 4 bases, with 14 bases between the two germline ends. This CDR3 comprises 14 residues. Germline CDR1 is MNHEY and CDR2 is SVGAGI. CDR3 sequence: CASSFTEGRYEQYF. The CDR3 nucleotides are TGTGCCAGCAGTTTCACAGAGGGTAGATACGAGCAGTACTTC.

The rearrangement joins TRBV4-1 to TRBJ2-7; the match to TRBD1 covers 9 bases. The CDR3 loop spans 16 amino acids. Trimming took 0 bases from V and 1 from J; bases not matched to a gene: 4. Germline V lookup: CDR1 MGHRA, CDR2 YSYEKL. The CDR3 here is CASSQDPTGGSYEQYF. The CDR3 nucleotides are TGCGCCAGCAGCCAAGACCCGACAGGGGGTTCCTACGAGCAGTACTTC.

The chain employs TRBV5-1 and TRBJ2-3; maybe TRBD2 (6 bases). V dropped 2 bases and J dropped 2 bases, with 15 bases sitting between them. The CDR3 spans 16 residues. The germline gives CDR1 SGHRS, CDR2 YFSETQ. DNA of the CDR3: TGCGCCAGCAGCTTAATTAGCGGACTGACCACAGATACGCAGTATTTT. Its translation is CASSLISGLTTDTQYF.

The CDR3, as DNA: TGTGCCACCAGCAGGGGCTCCGGGACAGGGTCCGGAGAGGGAAACATTCAGTACTTC. This encodes CATSRGSGTGSGEGNIQYF. This chain uses TRBV15 with TRBJ2-4; 9 nucleotides agree with TRBD1. The V and J ends lost 3 bases and 6 bases, in that order; junction bases with no gene match: 18. Germline V gene lookup returns CDR1 LNHNV and CDR2 YYDKDF (reference sequence). The CDR3 spans 19 residues.

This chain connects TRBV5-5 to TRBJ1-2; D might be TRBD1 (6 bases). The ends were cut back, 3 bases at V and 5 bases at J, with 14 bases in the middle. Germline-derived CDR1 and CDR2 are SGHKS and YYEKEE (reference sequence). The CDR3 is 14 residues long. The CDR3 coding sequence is TGTGCCAGCAGCTCAGAGGGGGGGTCTTATGGCTACACCTTC. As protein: CASSSEGGSYGYTF.

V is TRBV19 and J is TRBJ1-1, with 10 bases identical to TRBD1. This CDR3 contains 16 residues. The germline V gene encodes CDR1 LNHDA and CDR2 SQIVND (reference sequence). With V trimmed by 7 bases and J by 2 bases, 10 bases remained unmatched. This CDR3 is CASTPMDRGKNTEAFF. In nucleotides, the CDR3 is TGTGCCAGTACCCCCATGGACAGGGGGAAAAACACTGAAGCTTTCTTT.

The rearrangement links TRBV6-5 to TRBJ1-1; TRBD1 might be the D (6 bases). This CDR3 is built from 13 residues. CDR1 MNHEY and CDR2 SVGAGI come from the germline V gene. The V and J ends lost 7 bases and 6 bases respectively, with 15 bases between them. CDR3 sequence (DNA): TGTGCCAGCATTAGCCTACAGGGCGCTGAAGCTTTCTTT. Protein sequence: CASISLQGAEAFF.

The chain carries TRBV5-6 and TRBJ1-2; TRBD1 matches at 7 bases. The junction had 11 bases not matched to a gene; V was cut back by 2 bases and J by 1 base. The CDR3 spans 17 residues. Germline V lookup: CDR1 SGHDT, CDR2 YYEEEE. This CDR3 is CASSFATDRSLNYGYTF. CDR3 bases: TGTGCCAGCAGCTTCGCTACGGACAGGAGTCTTAACTATGGCTACACCTTC.

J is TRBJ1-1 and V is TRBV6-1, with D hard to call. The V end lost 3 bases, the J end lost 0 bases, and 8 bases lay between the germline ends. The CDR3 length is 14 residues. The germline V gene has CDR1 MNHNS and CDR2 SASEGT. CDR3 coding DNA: TGTGCCAGCAGTGATCCAGGTATGAACACTGAAGCTTTCTTT. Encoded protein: CASSDPGMNTEAFF.

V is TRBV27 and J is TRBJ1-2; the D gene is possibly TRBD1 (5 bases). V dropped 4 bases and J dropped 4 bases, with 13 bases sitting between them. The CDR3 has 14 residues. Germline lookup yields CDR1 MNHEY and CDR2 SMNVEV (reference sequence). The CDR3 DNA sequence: TGTGCCAGCAGTTCCGGGCAGGGTACCTATGGCTACACCTTC. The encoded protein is CASSSGQGTYGYTF.

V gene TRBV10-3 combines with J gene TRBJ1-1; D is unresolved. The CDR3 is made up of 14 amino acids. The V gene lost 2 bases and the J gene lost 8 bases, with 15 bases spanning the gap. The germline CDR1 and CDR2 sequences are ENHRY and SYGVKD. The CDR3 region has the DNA TGTGCCATCAGTGAGCCCACCACCAGTCCAGAAGCTTTCTTT. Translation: CAISEPTTSPEAFF.

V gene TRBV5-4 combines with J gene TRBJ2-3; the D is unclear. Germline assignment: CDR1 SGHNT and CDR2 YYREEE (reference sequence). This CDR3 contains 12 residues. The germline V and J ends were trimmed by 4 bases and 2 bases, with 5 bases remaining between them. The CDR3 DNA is TGTGCCAGCAGCACTACCACAGATACGCAGTATTTT. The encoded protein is CASSTTTDTQYF.

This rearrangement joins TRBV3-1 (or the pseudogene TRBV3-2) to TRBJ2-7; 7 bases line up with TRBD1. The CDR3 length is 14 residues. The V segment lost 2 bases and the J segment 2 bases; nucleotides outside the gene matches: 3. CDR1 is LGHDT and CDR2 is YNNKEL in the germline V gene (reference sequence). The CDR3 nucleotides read TGTGCCAGCAGCCAATACAGGGGCGCCTACGAGCAGTACTTC. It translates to CASSQYRGAYEQYF.

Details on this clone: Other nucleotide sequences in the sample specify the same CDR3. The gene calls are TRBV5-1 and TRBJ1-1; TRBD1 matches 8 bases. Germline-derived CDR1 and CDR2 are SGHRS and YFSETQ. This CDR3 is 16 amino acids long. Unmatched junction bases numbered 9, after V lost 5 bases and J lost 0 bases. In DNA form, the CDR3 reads TGCGCCAGCAGTCCATCGACAGGGGCCATGAACACTGAAGCTTTCTTT. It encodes CASSPSTGAMNTEAFF.

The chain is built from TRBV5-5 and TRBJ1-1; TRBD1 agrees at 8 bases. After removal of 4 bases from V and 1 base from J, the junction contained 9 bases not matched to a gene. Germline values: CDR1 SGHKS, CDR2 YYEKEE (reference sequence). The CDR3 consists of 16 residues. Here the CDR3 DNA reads TGTGCCAGCAGCATCCGGACAGGGCTCGGGAACACTGAAGCTTTCTTT. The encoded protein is CASSIRTGLGNTEAFF. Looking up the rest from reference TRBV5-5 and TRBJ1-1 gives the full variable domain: DAGVTQSPTHLIKTRGQQVTLRCSPISGHKSVSWYQQVLGQGPQFIFQYYEKEERGRGNFPDRFSARQFPNYSSELNVNALLLGDSALYLCASSIRTGLGNTEAFFGQGTRLTVV.

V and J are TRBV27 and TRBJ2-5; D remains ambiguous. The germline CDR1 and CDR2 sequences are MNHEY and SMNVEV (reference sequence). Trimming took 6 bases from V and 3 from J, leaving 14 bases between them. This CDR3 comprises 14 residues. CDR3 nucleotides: TGTGCCAGCAGCACCTCGAGCCCCGAAGAGACCCAGTACTTC. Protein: CASSTSSPEETQYF.

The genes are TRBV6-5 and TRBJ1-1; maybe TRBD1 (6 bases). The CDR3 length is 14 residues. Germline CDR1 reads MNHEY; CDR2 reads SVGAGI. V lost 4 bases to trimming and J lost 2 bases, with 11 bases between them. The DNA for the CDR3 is TGTGCCAGCAGTTCGGGACACCCTAACACTGAAGCTTTCTTT. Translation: CASSSGHPNTEAFF.

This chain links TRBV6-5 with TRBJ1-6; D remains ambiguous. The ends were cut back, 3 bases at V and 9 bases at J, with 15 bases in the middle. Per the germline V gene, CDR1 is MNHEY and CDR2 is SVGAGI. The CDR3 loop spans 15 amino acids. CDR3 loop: CASSYSKGGFSPLHF. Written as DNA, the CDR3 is TGTGCCAGCAGTTATTCCAAGGGAGGTTTTTCACCCCTCCACTTT.

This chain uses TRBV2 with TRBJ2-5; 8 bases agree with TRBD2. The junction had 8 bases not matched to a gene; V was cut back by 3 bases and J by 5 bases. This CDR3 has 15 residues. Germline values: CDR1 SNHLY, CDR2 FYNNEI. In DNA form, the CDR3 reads TGTGCCAGCAGTGAGCGGGGGGCTGGCATCGAGACCCAGTACTTC. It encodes CASSERGAGIETQYF.

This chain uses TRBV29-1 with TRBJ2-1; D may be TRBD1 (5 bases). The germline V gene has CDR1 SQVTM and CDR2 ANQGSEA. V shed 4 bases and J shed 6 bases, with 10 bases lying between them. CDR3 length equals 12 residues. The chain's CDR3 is CSVGQWVNEQFF. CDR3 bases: TGCAGCGTTGGACAGTGGGTCAATGAGCAGTTCTTC.